The clone carrying this TCR beta chain has a single count. The data stem from a study of cytomegalovirus exposure and HLA in healthy donors. This CDR3 spans 15 amino acids. Germline V gene lookup returns CDR1 SGHNT and CDR2 YYREEE (reference sequence). The V segment lost 5 bases and the J segment 12 bases; nucleotides outside the gene matches: 16. Some clones are missing from TCRdb's copy, which holds only in-frame ones; the method was immunoSEQ multiplex PCR. The table lists around 100,000 clones, roughly 85% of them singletons. This TCR was recovered from a man in his late teens or twenties in good health and CMV-seropositive. The sample was PBMCs. The chain joins TRBV5-4 to TRBJ2-1, with TRBD1 identical over 8 bases. CDR3 nucleotides: TGTGCCAGCAGTGGTGGACAGGGCGGGTTCCCTGGGCAGTTCTTC. It encodes CASSGGQGGFPGQFF.